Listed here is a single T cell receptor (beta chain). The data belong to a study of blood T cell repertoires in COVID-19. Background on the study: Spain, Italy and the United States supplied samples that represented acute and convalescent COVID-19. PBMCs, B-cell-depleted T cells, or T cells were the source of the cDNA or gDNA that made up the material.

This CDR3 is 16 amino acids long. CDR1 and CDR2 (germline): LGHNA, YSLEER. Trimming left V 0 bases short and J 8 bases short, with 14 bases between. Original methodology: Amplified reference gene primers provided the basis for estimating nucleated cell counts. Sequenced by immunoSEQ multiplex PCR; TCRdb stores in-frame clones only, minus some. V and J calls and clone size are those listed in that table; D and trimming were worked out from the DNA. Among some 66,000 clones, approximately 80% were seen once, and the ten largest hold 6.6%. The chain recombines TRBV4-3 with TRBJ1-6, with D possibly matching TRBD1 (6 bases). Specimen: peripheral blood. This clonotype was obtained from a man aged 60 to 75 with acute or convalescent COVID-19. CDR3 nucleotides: TGCGCCAGCAGCCAAGATCCGGACAGATTGTATTCACCCCTCCACTTT. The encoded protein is CASSQDPDRLYSPLHF.